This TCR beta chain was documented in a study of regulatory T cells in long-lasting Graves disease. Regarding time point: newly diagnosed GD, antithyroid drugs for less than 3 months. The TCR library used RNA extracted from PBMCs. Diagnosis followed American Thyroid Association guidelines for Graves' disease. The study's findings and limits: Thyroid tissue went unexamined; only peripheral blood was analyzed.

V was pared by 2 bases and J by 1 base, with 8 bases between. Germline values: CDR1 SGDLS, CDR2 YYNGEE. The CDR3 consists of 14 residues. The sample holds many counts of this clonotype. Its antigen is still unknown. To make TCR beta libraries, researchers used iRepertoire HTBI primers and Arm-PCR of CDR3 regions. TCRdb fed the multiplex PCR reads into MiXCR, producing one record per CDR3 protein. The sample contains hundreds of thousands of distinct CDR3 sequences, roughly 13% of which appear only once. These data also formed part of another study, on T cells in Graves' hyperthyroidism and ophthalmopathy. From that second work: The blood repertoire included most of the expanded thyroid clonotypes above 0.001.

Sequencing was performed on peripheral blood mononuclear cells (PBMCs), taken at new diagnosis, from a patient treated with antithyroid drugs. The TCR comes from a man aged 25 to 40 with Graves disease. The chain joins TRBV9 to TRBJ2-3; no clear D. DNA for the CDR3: TGTGCCAGCAGCGTCACGTCCCGCACAGATACGCAGTATTTT. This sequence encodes CASSVTSRTDTQYF.